The 25 T cell receptor beta chains presented below share a single source sample, sequenced in a study of PD-L1 blockade in urothelial cancer. Sequenced by immunoSEQ multiplex PCR; TCRdb stores in-frame clones only, minus some. The sample shows 85,000 to 90,000 clones, 90% of them seen only once. The source material was PBMCs, sampled around atezolizumab (anti-PD-L1) treatment. These receptors came from a man between 60 and 75 years old with urothelial cancer.

The V gene is TRBV2, the J gene TRBJ2-7; no clear D gene. Germline-derived CDR1 and CDR2 are SNHLY and FYNNEI. The CDR3 is made up of 12 amino acids. Trimming removed 6 bases from V and 1 base from J, with 7 bases in between. The CDR3 protein is CASRADSYEQYF. The CDR3 bases are TGTGCCAGCAGGGCTGATTCCTACGAGCAGTACTTC. The entire variable domain, with the rest obtained from reference TRBV2 and TRBJ2-7, is as follows: EPEVTQTPSHQVTQMGQEVILRCVPISNHLYFYWYRQILGQKVEFLVSFYNNEISEKSEIFDDQFSVERPDGSNFTLKIRSTKLEDSAMYFCASRADSYEQYFGPGTRLTVT.

This clone was counted between two and nine times. This chain links TRBV25-1 with TRBJ1-3, with D unresolved. The V gene's germline CDR1 is MGHDK and CDR2 SYGVNS. V was clipped by 5 bases and J by 4 bases, with 9 bases between them. This CDR3 has 13 residues. The CDR3 nucleotides are TGTGCCAGCAGTCTTAGTCGAGGAAACACCATATATTTT. Amino acids: CASSLSRGNTIYF.

The rearrangement links TRBV7-9 to TRBJ1-4, with D maybe TRBD1 (5 bases). Germline values: CDR1 SEHNR, CDR2 FQNEAQ (reference sequence). Trimming stripped 3 bases from V and 5 bases from J, with 10 bases between. The length of the CDR3 is 14 residues. This CDR3 is CASSFDSLNEKLFF. CDR3 nucleotides: TGTGCCAGCAGCTTTGACAGCCTCAATGAAAAACTGTTTTTT.

Only one count was recorded for this clone. This rearrangement joins TRBV5-1 to TRBJ1-4; possibly TRBD1 for D (5 bases). V was cut by 4 bases and J by 6 bases, with 16 bases left in between. CDR1 and CDR2 (germline): SGHRS, YFSETQ. There are 15 residues in the CDR3. This CDR3 reads CASSSTGTGDEKLFF. CDR3 sequence (DNA): TGCGCCAGCAGCAGCACCGGGACGGGAGATGAAAAACTGTTTTTT. Full variable domain (outside the CDR3, taken from reference TRBV5-1 and TRBJ1-4): KAGVTQTPRYLIKTRGQQVTLSCSPISGHRSVSWYQQTPGQGLQFLFEYFSETQRNKGNFPGRFSGRQFSNSRSEMNVSTLELGDSALYLCASSSTGTGDEKLFFGSGTQLSVL.

The J gene is TRBJ2-3, the V gene TRBV7-2; 10 positions agree with TRBD2. The CDR3 consists of 16 residues. The ends lost 4 bases at V and 1 base at J; junction bases unmatched: 5. Germline V lookup: CDR1 SGHTA, CDR2 FQGNSA. The CDR3 DNA reads as TGTGCCAGCAGCTCAAAGCGGGAGGGCGGCACAGATACGCAGTATTTT. The encoded protein is CASSSKREGGTDTQYF. The full variable domain, in which reference TRBV7-2 and TRBJ2-3 provide the parts outside the CDR3, is GAGVSQSPSNKVTEKGKDVELRCDPISGHTALYWYRQSLGQGLEFLIYFQGNSAPDKSGLPSDRFSAERTGGSVSTLTIQRTQQEDSAVYLCASSSKREGGTDTQYFGPGTRLTVL.

V and J are TRBV30 and TRBJ2-3; D is possibly TRBD2 (5 bases). Germline CDR1 GTSNPN, CDR2 SVGIG (reference sequence). The V end lost 5 bases, the J end lost 1 base, and 13 bases lay between the germline ends. The CDR3 runs 14 residues. This CDR3 reads CAWSELGGTDTQYF. The CDR3 nucleotides are TGTGCCTGGTCTGAACTAGGAGGCACAGATACGCAGTATTTT.

The rearrangement links TRBV2 to TRBJ2-4; weak D call: TRBD1 (5 bases). V was shortened by 5 bases and J by 3 bases, with 8 bases between the two germline ends. This CDR3 has 13 residues. Per germline, CDR1 SNHLY and CDR2 FYNNEI. The CDR3 spells CASSLDSKNIQYF. The CDR3 DNA follows: TGTGCCAGCAGTCTCGACAGCAAAAACATTCAGTACTTC.

V usage is TRBV7-2 and J usage is TRBJ1-5; the match to TRBD1 covers 8 bases. The CDR3 spans 18 residues. The trim removed 4 bases at V and 4 bases at J, leaving 15 bases unmatched. Germline assignment: CDR1 SGHTA and CDR2 FQGNSA. In DNA, the CDR3 is TGTGCCAGCAGCTCAGCACCTTGGACAGGGTCATTGAATCAGCCCCAGCATTTT. Its translation is CASSSAPWTGSLNQPQHF.

This sequence joins TRBV5-1 and TRBJ2-3; 13 bases match TRBD2. CDR3 length: 16 residues. The germline gives CDR1 SGHRS, CDR2 YFSETQ. V lost 2 bases and J lost 4; bases outside the gene matches: 4. This CDR3 reads CASSFWTSGSPDTQYF. CDR3 nucleotides: TGCGCCAGCAGCTTCTGGACTAGCGGGAGCCCAGATACGCAGTATTTT.

As regards this clone: A read error may produce the germline difference seen at one junction end. CDR3 sequence reads: CASSTRGQLRVNTEAFF. In DNA, the CDR3 is TGTGCCAGTTCCACCAGGGGGCAATTACGGGTGAATACTGAAGCTTTCTTT. The rearrangement uses TRBV19 and TRBJ1-1, with 8 bases fitting TRBD1. Germline CDR1 and CDR2: LNHDA and SQIVND (reference sequence). CDR3 size: 17 residues.

Note on this clone: Other DNA sequences within the sample encode an identical CDR3. J is TRBJ2-1 and V is TRBV30; 8 bases match TRBD1. With V trimmed by 4 bases and J by 4 bases, 3 bases remained unmatched. Germline assignment: CDR1 GTSNPN and CDR2 SVGIG (reference sequence). This CDR3 has 13 residues. CDR3 loop: CAWTGGSYNEQFF. DNA for the CDR3: TGTGCCTGGACAGGGGGCAGTTACAATGAGCAGTTCTTC. Looking up the rest from reference TRBV30 and TRBJ2-1 gives the full variable domain: SQTIHQWPATLVQPVGSPLSLECTVEGTSNPNLYWYRQAAGRGLQLLFYSVGIGQISSEVPQNLSASRPQDRQFILSSKKLLLSDSGFYLCAWTGGSYNEQFFGPGTRLTVL.

Comments on this clone: At one of its ends the junction is not consistent with the germline gene, which may arise from a read error. V usage is TRBV18 and J usage is TRBJ2-7; possibly TRBD2 for D (5 bases). This CDR3 has 11 residues. Germline CDR1 is KGHSH and CDR2 is LQKENI. The chain's CDR3 is CASSPPGYPHF. In DNA, the CDR3 is TGTGCCAGCTCACCTCCGGGGTACCCCCACTTC.

This clone was seen a single time. The genes are TRBV18 and TRBJ1-3; D is unclear. This CDR3 contains 15 residues. Deletions cut 2 bases from V and 0 bases from J, with 8 bases between. CDR1 is KGHSH and CDR2 is LQKENI in the germline V gene. The CDR3 loop is CASSPTTSSGNTIYF. The CDR3 DNA reads as TGTGCCAGCTCACCAACTACAAGCTCTGGAAACACCATATATTTT.

The V gene is TRBV30, the J gene TRBJ1-2; the D is unclear. Germline CDR1 and CDR2: GTSNPN and SVGIG (reference sequence). Between the trimmed V and J ends, which lost 0 bases and 4 bases, there was a span of 12 bases. The CDR3 is 14 residues long. As DNA, the CDR3 is TGTGCCTGGAGTGTCCCTGGGCTCGGCTATGGCTACACCTTC. Translation gives CAWSVPGLGYGYTF. The whole variable domain, remainder taken from reference TRBV30 and TRBJ1-2, is SQTIHQWPATLVQPVGSPLSLECTVEGTSNPNLYWYRQAAGRGLQLLFYSVGIGQISSEVPQNLSASRPQDRQFILSSKKLLLSDSGFYLCAWSVPGLGYGYTFGSGTRLTVV.

This chain uses TRBV28 with TRBJ2-6; TRBD1 is a possible D gene (6 bases). The CDR3 is 15 residues long. V shed 5 bases and J shed 2 bases, with 10 bases lying between them. CDR1 MDHEN and CDR2 SYDVKM come from the germline V gene. The CDR3 sequence is CASSQQGTGANVLTF. DNA for the CDR3: TGTGCCAGCAGTCAACAGGGAACTGGGGCCAACGTCCTGACTTTC.

The genes are TRBV2 and TRBJ1-2; TRBD1 is a possible D gene (6 bases). V lost 6 bases to trimming and J lost 4 bases, with 12 bases between them. This CDR3 is built from 13 residues. The germline V gene encodes CDR1 SNHLY and CDR2 FYNNEI. This CDR3 reads CASRRQEAYGYTF. The CDR3, as DNA: TGTGCCAGCAGGCGACAGGAAGCCTATGGCTACACCTTC.

The CDR3 reads CASSQASLAQETQYF. The CDR3 coding sequence is TGCGCCAGCAGCCAGGCGTCCCTGGCGCAAGAGACCCAGTACTTC. This sequence joins TRBV5-1 and TRBJ2-5; D not certain. CDR1 and CDR2 (germline): SGHRS, YFSETQ. This CDR3 has 15 amino acids. V was pared by 4 bases and J by 2 bases, with 15 bases between.

V and J are TRBV18 and TRBJ1-3; D is unclear. CDR1 and CDR2 from the germline V gene are KGHSH and LQKENI. This CDR3 contains 14 residues. Trimming removed 3 bases at V and 4 bases at J, with 10 bases between. The CDR3 is CASSPLNAGNTIYF. CDR3 coding DNA: TGTGCCAGCTCACCTCTAAATGCGGGAAACACCATATATTTT.

The chain joins TRBV2 to TRBJ2-3; D unresolved. V lost 1 base, J lost 14 bases, and 16 bases lay in between. The CDR3 covers 13 residues. Looked up from germline, CDR1 is SNHLY and CDR2 is FYNNEI. This chain's CDR3 is CASSEVLRSPGYF. In DNA, the CDR3 is TGTGCCAGCAGTGAAGTACTCCGGAGCCCCGGGTATTTT.

The V and J genes are TRBV14 and TRBJ1-1; D gene ambiguous. CDR3 length equals 14 residues. Trimming removed 2 bases at V and 4 bases at J, with 11 bases between. Germline assignment: CDR1 SGHDN and CDR2 FVKESK. CDR3 in amino acids: CASSQSRRGTEAFF. The CDR3 DNA is TGTGCCAGCAGCCAATCTCGGAGAGGCACTGAAGCTTTCTTT.

The chain carries TRBV7-2 and TRBJ2-1, with TRBD2 matching 12 bases. With 0 bases clipped from V and 2 bases from J, the junction kept 2 bases outside the gene matches. The germline gives CDR1 SGHTA, CDR2 FQGNSA. There are 17 residues in the CDR3. The CDR3 nucleotides read TGTGCCAGCAGCTTAGCGGCTAGCGGGGGGGCCTACAATGAGCAGTTCTTC. This gives the protein CASSLAASGGAYNEQFF.

The chain uses TRBV5-1 and TRBJ2-1; the match to TRBD2 covers 7 bases. The germline V gene has CDR1 SGHRS and CDR2 YFSETQ. There are 14 residues in the CDR3. The V and J ends lost 3 bases and 7 bases, in that order; junction bases with no gene match: 7. CDR3 amino acids: CASSSSGTTNEQFF. CDR3 nucleotide sequence: TGCGCCAGCAGCTCGAGCGGGACCACGAATGAGCAGTTCTTC.

This chain uses TRBV27 with TRBJ2-2; D perhaps matches TRBD1 (6 bases). Germline V CDR1 and CDR2: MNHEY, SMNVEV (reference sequence). The CDR3 is 16 residues long. Trimming pared 3 bases from V and 1 base from J, leaving 12 bases between. The CDR3 DNA is TGTGCCAGCAGTTTGTTAGGGGGATTGAACACCGGGGAGCTGTTTTTT. Translated, it gives CASSLLGGLNTGELFF.

The V and J genes are TRBV5-1 and TRBJ2-6; 9 nucleotides line up with TRBD1. The germline CDR1 and CDR2 sequences are SGHRS and YFSETQ. CDR3 length: 16 residues. Trimming cost V 2 bases and J 3 bases; bases outside gene matches: 3. CDR3 nucleotide sequence: TGCGCCAGCAGCTTACAGGGGGCCGGTGGGGCCAACGTCCTGACTTTC. Protein: CASSLQGAGGANVLTF.

The rearrangement joins TRBV4-3 to TRBJ2-5; possible D gene TRBD2, 6 bases. The CDR3 totals 13 residues. The V end lost 4 bases, the J end lost 5 bases, and 11 bases lay between the germline ends. The germline gives CDR1 LGHNA, CDR2 YSLEER. The CDR3 loop reads CASSPRGRETQYF. CDR3 nucleotide sequence: TGCGCCAGCAGCCCCCGGGGGAGGGAGACCCAGTACTTC.